This TCR beta chain was obtained from a study of regulatory T cells in long-lasting Graves disease listed by TCRdb under 2021. With regard to the full study: In the newly diagnosed Graves' disease group, patients had been taking antithyroid drugs for less than 3 months. The study took place in China and was registered as a clinical trial. A total of about 33 samples underwent TCR sequencing: about 13 from persistent and about 20 from newly diagnosed Graves' disease patients. Patients with persistent Graves' disease were compared with patients with newly diagnosed Graves' disease using TCR sequencing and RNA sequencing of peripheral blood.

V and J are trimmed by 3 bases and 5 bases, and the gene matches miss 6 bases of the junction. The CDR3 covers 14 residues, taking in both the cysteine and the phenylalanine. Only CDR3 DNA is held: 42 bases, read in frame from base 1. In the germline V gene, CDR1 corresponds to SGHTS and CDR2 to YDEGEE. This clonotype was recorded at least ten times. Its antigen is unknown. Base quality data are lacking; no much larger clone is found one base away. Points the paper makes about the study in general: The authors acknowledged the small sample size as a limitation that may reduce accuracy. Only peripheral blood was studied, because thyroid tissue, the primary lesion, was inaccessible. Sequencing and analysis were limited to the TCR beta chain. Patients with persistent disease shared more public clonotypes (fewer than 3,000) than newly diagnosed patients did (approximately 970). Compared with newly diagnosed patients, persistent Graves' disease patients had lower TCR Shannon entropy and fewer highly expanded clones, which suggests clonal expansion. Preferential use of TRBV28, TRBJ1-2 and TRBJ2-5 was observed in persistent disease, whereas TRBV20-1 and TRBJ2-1 were favored in newly diagnosed disease.

To prepare the library, multiplex PCR was applied. The data were produced on an Illumina HiSeq 4000. TCR beta libraries were built with iRepertoire HTBI primers and Arm-PCR amplification of CDR3 regions. Before sequencing, the PCR products went through gel purification. From the authors' description of their analysis: Across samples, approximately 68 TRBV and over 11 TRBJ segments were identified and used for gene usage analysis of CDR3 amino acid clonotypes. COPE and FqMerger were used to merge the filtered high-quality paired reads into contigs. Contigs were aligned with BLAST to IMGT TRBV, TRBD and TRBJ reference genes, and CDR3 was defined per IMGT. Clonotypes above 0.1% frequency were classified as highly expanded clones. Repertoire diversity was measured by Shannon entropy, and V-J evenness by the Gini coefficient. A clonotype was considered public if more than one individual shared it. Using fastp trimming at Q25 and MiXCR clonotype assembly, TCRdb reanalyzed the public sequencing data and kept in-frame beta chains. Rows matching on CDR3 protein sequence are summarized as one entry with the most common DNA and genes. These V and J calls originate from TCRdb's pipeline instead of the authors' own analysis. The sample yields under 700,000 distinct CDR3 sequences; roughly 16% were counted once. Roughly 25% of the sample goes to the ten largest clones.

The intended sense of this specimen's time point label: newly diagnosed GD, antithyroid drugs for less than 3 months. For both TCR sequencing and RNA sequencing, RNA was extracted from PBMCs using TRIzol. The diagnosis of Graves' disease followed American Thyroid Association guidelines. The patients came from an endocrinology department in Xi'an, China. Each patient gave around 9.2 milliliters of peripheral blood, collected in an EDTA anticoagulant tube. Ficoll Paque Plus density gradient separation was used to isolate PBMCs, and no further T cell sorting was performed. RNA quality was checked with an Agilent 2100 Bioanalyzer and agarose gel, and concentration with a NanoDrop 2000. These records were also assigned to another study, of T cells in Graves' hyperthyroidism and ophthalmopathy. The second study reports: Stable Graves' hyperthyroidism was defined as no progression to ophthalmopathy during 18 months of follow-up. The hyperthyroidism patients were between 18 and 65 years old and newly diagnosed, with a disease duration of less than 2 months. Exclusion was applied to patients with uncontrolled infections, other autoimmune diseases, pregnancy or lactation. Clinical symptoms, serum thyroxine and TRAb, thyroid ultrasound, and orbital computed tomography formed the basis for the diagnoses. The first round of RT-PCR for the TCR CDR3 was performed with the HTBI primer set and the Qiagen OneStep RT-PCR kit. Most expanded thyroid clonotypes (frequency above 0.001) were also detected in blood, a finding suggesting that blood repertoires may reflect thyroid immune responses. A model built on a 13 V-J signature distinguished ophthalmopathy from stable hyperthyroidism, reaching over 85% sensitivity and about 81% specificity in cross-validation and 80%/75% in testing. During validation, the model predicted progression to ophthalmopathy a median of about 5.9 months ahead of onset, with 70.59% sensitivity and 72% to 80% specificity. To identify TCR V-J signatures that set the groups apart, the researchers used a discovery cohort of approximately 98 patients, made up of 43 with Graves' ophthalmopathy and about 55 with stable Graves' hyperthyroidism. An independent validation cohort of under 20 hyperthyroidism patients and approximately 15 patients who later progressed to ophthalmopathy tested prospective prediction of ophthalmopathy. The 75 to 100 discovery patients were divided at random into training and test sets in a 7:3 ratio. Thyroid tissue and blood T-cell repertoires from about six Graves' hyperthyroidism patients were also compared in the study. Following sampling, methimazole starting at 30 mg daily was given to hyperthyroidism patients, and high-dose intravenous methylprednisolone was given to ophthalmopathy patients. The libraries were constructed in a second round of multiplex PCR and then size-selected and purified. Libraries were sequenced paired-end with 100 bp reads on an Illumina HiSeq2000. Raw data were processed with SOAPnuke, discarding reads with adapters, uncalled bases, mean Phred below 15, or no exact constant-primer or identifier match. High-quality paired reads were merged using COPE v1.2.5, and each unique nucleotide sequence was defined as a clonotype. MiTCR v1.1 was used to align the clonotypes against IMGT TRBV, TRBD and TRBJ reference segments. Analysis was restricted to V-J combinations with a frequency above 0.0001, which covered just over 98% of repertoires. The TCS score was defined as the ratio of F50 (clonal expansion) to E x V (chaos), calculated using BLOSUM62-based TCRdist between CDR3 peptides within each V-J. Welch's t-statistics and random forest reduced fewer than 600 V-J features to 13, which were used in a naive Bayes classifier (R e1071). Sample size was not statistically predetermined, and investigators were not blinded to group allocation. The paper describes TCR Vbeta CDR3 sequencing of 135 peripheral blood samples, made up of roughly 45 ophthalmopathy patients, roughly 75 hyperthyroidism patients and roughly 17 progressor patients.

The input for sequencing was peripheral blood mononuclear cells (PBMCs), taken at new diagnosis, from a patient treated with antithyroid drugs. The sequence is built from TRBV5-8 and TRBJ2-5; the junction holds 8 bases that match TRBD2. The TCR was taken from a woman in her forties or fifties with Graves disease. Donor details come from another sample of the same person, matched by shared clones. The encoded CDR3 is CASSSGLAQETQYF. The DNA sequence is TGTGCCAGCAGCTCCGGACTAGCCCAGGAGACCCAGTACTTC.